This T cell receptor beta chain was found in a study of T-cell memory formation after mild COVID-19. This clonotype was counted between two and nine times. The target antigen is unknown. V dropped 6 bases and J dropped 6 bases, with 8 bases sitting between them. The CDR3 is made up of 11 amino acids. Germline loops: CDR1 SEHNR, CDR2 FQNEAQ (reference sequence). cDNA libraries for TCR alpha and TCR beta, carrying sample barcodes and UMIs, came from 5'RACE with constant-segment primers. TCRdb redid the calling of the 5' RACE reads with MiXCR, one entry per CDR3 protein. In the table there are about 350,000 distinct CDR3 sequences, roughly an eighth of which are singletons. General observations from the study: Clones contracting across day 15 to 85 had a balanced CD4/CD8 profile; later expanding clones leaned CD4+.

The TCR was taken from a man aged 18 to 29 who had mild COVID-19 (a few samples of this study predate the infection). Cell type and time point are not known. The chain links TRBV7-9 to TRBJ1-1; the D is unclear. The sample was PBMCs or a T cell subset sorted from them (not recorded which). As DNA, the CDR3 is TGTGCCAGCAGAGCGAGACCTGAAGCTTTCTTT. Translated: CASRARPEAFF.